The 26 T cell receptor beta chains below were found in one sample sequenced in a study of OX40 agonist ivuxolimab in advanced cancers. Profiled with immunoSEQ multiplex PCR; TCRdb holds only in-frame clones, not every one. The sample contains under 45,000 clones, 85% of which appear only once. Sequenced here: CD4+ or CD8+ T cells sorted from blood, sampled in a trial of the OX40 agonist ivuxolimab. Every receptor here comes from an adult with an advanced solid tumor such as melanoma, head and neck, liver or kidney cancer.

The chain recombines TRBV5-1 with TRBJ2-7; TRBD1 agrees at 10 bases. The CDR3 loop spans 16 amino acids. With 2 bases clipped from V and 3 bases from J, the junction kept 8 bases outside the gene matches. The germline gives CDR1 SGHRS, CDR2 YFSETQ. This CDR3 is CASSLEPGQGLYEQYF. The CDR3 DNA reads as TGCGCCAGCAGCTTAGAGCCGGGACAGGGGCTCTACGAGCAGTACTTC. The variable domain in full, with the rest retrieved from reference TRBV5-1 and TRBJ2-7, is KAGVTQTPRYLIKTRGQQVTLSCSPISGHRSVSWYQQTPGQGLQFLFEYFSETQRNKGNFPGRFSGRQFSNSRSEMNVSTLELGDSALYLCASSLEPGQGLYEQYFGPGTRLTVT.

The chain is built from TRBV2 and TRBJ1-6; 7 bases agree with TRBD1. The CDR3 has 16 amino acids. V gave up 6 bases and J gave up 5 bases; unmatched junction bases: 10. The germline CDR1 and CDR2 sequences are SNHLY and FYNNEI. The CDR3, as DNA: TGTGCCAGCAGCCCACAACAGGGGCATAATAATTCACCCCTCCACTTT. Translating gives CASSPQQGHNNSPLHF.

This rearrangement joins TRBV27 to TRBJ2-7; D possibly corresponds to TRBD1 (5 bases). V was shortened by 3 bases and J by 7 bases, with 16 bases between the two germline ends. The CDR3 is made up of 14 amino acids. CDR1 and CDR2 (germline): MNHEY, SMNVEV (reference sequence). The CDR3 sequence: CASSLTAGQREQYF. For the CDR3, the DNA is TGTGCCAGCAGTTTGACGGCAGGGCAGAGGGAGCAGTACTTC.

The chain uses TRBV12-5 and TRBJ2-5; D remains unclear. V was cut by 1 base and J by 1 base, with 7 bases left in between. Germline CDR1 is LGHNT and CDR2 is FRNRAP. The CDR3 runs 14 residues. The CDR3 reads CASGLGQAQETQYF. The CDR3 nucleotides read TGTGCTAGTGGTTTGGGCCAAGCCCAAGAGACCCAGTACTTC.

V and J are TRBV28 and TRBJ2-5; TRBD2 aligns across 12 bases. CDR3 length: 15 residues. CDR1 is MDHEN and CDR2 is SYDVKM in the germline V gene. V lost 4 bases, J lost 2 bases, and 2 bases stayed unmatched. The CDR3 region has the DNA TGTGCCAGCAGTTCTCTAGCGGGGGGGCAAGAGACCCAGTACTTC. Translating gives CASSSLAGGQETQYF.

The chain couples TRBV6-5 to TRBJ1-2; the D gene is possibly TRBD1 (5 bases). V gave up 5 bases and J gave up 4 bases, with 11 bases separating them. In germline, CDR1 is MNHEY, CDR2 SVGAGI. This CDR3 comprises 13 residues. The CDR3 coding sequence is TGTGCCAGCAGTCGGGACGGAGGCTATGGCTACACCTTC. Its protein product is CASSRDGGYGYTF.

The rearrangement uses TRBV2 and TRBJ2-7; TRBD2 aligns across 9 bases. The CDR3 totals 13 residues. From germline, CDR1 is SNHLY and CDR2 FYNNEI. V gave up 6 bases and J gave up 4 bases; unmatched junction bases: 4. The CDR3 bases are TGTGCCAGCAGGGCGGGGGGGAGGTACGAGCAGTACTTC. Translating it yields CASRAGGRYEQYF.

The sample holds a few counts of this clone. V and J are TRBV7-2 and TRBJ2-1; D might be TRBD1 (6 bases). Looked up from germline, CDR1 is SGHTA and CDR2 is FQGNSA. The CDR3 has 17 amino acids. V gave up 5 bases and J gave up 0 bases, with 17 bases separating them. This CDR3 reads CASSPKRGTSSYNEQFF. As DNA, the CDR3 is TGTGCCAGCAGCCCAAAGAGGGGGACCAGCTCCTACAATGAGCAGTTCTTC.

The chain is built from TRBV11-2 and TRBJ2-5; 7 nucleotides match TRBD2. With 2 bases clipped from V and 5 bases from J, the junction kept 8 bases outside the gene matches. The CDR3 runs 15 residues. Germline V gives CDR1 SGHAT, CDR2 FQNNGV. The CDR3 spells CASSLSRQGGETQYF. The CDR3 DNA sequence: TGTGCCAGCAGCTTAAGTCGCCAGGGAGGGGAGACCCAGTACTTC.

Here the CDR3 DNA reads TGTGCCAGCAGGGGATCTGGACAGGGTGTTCGGAATGAGCAGTTCTTC. Its translation is CASRGSGQGVRNEQFF. The gene calls are TRBV2 and TRBJ2-1; 8 bases are shared with TRBD1. V lost 6 bases, J lost 7 bases, and 14 bases stayed unmatched. Germline V gene lookup returns CDR1 SNHLY and CDR2 FYNNEI. This CDR3 is built from 16 residues.

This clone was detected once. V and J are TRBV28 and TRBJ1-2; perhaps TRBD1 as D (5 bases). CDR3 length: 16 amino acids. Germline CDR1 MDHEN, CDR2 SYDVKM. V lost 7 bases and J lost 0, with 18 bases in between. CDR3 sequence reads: CASTSIGTGANYGYTF. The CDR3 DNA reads TGTGCCAGCACCTCAATCGGAACAGGAGCTAACTATGGCTACACCTTC.

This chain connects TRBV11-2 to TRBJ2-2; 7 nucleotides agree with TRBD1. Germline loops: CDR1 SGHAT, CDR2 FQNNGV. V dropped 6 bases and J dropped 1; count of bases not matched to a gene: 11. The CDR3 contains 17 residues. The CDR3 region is CASRTLRGRLNTGELFF. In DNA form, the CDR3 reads TGTGCCAGCAGGACGCTAAGGGGGCGATTGAACACCGGGGAGCTGTTTTTT.

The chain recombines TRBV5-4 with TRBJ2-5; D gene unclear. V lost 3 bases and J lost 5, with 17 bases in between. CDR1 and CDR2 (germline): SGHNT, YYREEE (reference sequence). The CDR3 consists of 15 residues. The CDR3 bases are TGTGCCAGCAGCTCCTATAGACAAGAACGGGAGACCCAGTACTTC. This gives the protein CASSSYRQERETQYF.

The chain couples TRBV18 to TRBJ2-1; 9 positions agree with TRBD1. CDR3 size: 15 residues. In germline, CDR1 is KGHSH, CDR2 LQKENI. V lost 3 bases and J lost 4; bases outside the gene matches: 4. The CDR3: CASSPTGGDYNEQFF. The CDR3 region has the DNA TGTGCCAGCTCACCGACAGGGGGTGATTACAATGAGCAGTTCTTC.

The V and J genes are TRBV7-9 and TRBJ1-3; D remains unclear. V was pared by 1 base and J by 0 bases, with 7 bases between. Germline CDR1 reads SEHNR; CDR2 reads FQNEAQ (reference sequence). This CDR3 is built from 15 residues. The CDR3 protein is CASSLGTDSGNTIYF. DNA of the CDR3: TGTGCCAGCAGCTTAGGGACGGACTCTGGAAACACCATATATTTT.

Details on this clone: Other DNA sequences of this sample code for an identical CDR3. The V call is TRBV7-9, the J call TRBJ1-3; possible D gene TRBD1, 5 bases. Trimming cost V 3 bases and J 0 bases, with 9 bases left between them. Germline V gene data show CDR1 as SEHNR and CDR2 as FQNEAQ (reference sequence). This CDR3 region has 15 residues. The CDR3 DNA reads TGTGCCAGCAGCTTCCAAGGGGCCTCTGGAAACACCATATATTTT. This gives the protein CASSFQGASGNTIYF.

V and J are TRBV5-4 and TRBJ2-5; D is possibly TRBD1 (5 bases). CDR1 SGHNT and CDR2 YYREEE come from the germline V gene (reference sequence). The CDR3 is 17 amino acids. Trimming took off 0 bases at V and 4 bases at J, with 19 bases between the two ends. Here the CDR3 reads CASSLEFGAVGLETQYF. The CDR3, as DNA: TGTGCCAGCAGCTTGGAATTTGGGGCAGTCGGGTTAGAGACCCAGTACTTC.

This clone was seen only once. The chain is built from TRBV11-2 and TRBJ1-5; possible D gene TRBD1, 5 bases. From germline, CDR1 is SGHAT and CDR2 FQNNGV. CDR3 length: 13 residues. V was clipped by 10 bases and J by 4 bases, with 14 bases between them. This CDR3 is CATARGGNQPQHF. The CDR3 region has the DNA TGTGCCACCGCTCGTGGGGGAAATCAGCCCCAGCATTTT.

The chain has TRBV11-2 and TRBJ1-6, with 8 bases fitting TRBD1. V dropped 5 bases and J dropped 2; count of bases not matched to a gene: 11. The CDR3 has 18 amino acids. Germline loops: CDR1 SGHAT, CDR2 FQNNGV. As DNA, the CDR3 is TGTGCCAGCAGCCCTAATTGGGACAGGACCCCCTATAATTCACCCCTCCACTTT. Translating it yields CASSPNWDRTPYNSPLHF.

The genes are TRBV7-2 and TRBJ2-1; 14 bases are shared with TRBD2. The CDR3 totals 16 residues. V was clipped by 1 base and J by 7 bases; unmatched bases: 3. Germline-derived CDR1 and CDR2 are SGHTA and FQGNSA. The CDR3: CASSLGLAGGENEQFF. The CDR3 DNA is TGTGCCAGCAGCTTAGGACTAGCGGGGGGGGAGAATGAGCAGTTCTTC.

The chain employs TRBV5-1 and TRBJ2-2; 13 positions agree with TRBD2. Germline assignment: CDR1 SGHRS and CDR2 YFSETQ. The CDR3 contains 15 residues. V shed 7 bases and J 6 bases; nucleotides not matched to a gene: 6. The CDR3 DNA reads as TGCGCCAGCTTAGGACTAGCGGGAGATCCCGGGGAGCTGTTTTTT. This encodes CASLGLAGDPGELFF.

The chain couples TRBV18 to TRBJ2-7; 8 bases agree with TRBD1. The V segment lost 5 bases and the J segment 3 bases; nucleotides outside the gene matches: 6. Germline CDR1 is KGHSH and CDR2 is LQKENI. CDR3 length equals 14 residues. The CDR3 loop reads CASSSQGQGYEQYF. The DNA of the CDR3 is TGTGCCAGCTCATCCCAAGGACAGGGCTACGAGCAGTACTTC.

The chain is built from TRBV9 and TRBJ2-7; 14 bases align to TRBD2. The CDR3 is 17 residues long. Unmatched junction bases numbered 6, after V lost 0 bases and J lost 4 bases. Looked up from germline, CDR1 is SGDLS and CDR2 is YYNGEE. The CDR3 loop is CASSVGLAGGPSYEQYF. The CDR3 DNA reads TGTGCCAGCAGCGTAGGACTAGCGGGAGGGCCTTCTTACGAGCAGTACTTC.

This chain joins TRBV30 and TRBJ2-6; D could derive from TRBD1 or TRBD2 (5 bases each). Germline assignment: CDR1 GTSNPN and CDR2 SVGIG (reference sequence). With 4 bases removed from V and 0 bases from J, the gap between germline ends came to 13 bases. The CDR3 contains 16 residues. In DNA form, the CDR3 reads TGTGCCTGGACCGGCAGGGAGCTCTCTGGGGCCAACGTCCTGACTTTC. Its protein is CAWTGRELSGANVLTF.

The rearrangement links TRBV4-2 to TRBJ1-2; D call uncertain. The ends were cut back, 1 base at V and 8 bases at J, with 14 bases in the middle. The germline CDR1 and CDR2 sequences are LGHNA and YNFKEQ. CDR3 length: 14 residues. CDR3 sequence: CASSQGAAAWGYTF. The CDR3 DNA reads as TGTGCCAGCAGCCAAGGGGCGGCGGCTTGGGGCTACACCTTC.

The CDR3 here is CASSAQGPQPQHF. DNA of the CDR3: TGTGCCAGTAGTGCTCAGGGGCCTCAGCCCCAGCATTTT. The chain is built from TRBV19 and TRBJ1-5; D possibly corresponds to TRBD1 (6 bases). Germline loops: CDR1 LNHDA, CDR2 SQIVND (reference sequence). This CDR3 contains 13 residues. V was clipped by 5 bases and J by 6 bases, with 11 bases between them.